Below, 4 T cell receptor beta chains from the same sample are listed, as sequenced in a study of naive and memory T cell subsets. Two oligonucleotides, mixed equimolar, formed the beta constant-region primer covering TRBC1 and TRBC2. In TCRdb, the UMI-ligation and nested PCR reads were re-called with MiXCR into one record per CDR3 protein. This table holds 120,000 to 150,000 distinct CDR3 sequences, about a sixth found once. The sample taken for sequencing was naive CD4+ T cells from blood. Source of these receptors: a human donor in good health.

This clonotype was counted a few times. The V gene is TRBV5-1, the J gene TRBJ2-3; 10 positions match TRBD2. Germline V CDR1 and CDR2: SGHRS, YFSETQ. V was clipped by 0 bases and J by 4 bases; unmatched bases: 5. CDR3 size: 16 residues. DNA for the CDR3: TGCGCCAGCAGCTTGGTAGCGGGAGGATTTGCAGATACGCAGTATTTT. Translation: CASSLVAGGFADTQYF.

This clonotype showed up just a few times. The V gene is TRBV18, the J gene TRBJ2-2, with TRBD2 as a possible D gene (6 bases). Trimming shortened V by 6 bases and J by 1 base, and 15 bases separated the two germline ends. The CDR3 consists of 16 residues. Per the germline V gene, CDR1 is KGHSH and CDR2 is LQKENI. CDR3 loop: CASSLMAGKNTGELFF. CDR3 bases: TGTGCCAGCTCCCTTATGGCGGGAAAGAACACCGGGGAGCTGTTTTTT. Filled out from reference TRBV18 and TRBJ2-2, the complete variable domain reads NAGVMQNPRHLVRRRGQEARLRCSPMKGHSHVYWYRQLPEEGLKFMVYLQKENIIDESGMPKERFSAEFPKEGPSILRIQQVVRGDSAAYFCASSLMAGKNTGELFFGEGSRLTVL.

The J gene is TRBJ2-5, the V gene TRBV7-2; a weak D match, TRBD1 (7 bases). The V end was cut by 5 bases, the J end by 2 bases, with 15 bases between. Germline values: CDR1 SGHTA, CDR2 FQGNSA. The length of the CDR3 is 15 residues. CDR3 in amino acids: CASSPRTGGQETQYF. In DNA form, the CDR3 reads TGTGCCAGCAGCCCAAGGACAGGAGGGCAAGAGACCCAGTACTTC.

The chain has TRBV7-2 and TRBJ1-5; D may be TRBD1 (5 bases). Trimming pared 4 bases from V and 11 bases from J, leaving 12 bases between. The V gene's germline CDR1 is SGHTA and CDR2 FQGNSA. This CDR3 comprises 12 residues. DNA for the CDR3: TGTGCCAGCAGCTCCCCGACAGTAGCCCAGCATTTT. It codes for CASSSPTVAQHF.